What follows describes a single T cell receptor (beta chain). Its antigen is still unknown. Reverse transcription of extracted RNA yielded cDNA, which provided the sequencing template. Sequencing was performed with immunoSEQ multiplex PCR; in TCRdb, only in-frame clones are kept and a portion is missing. The table records about 190,000 clones, about three fifths of them present only once. The data were obtained in a study of CD8+ T cells in alopecia areata. Notes on the study in general: Shared TCR sequences were less clear between patients than in mice, possibly partly from HLA diversity. Researchers say the link of baseline CD8+ expansion to response remains uncertain, with one nonresponder. A great number of expanded lesional clones endured in scalp and blood during tofacitinib.

V was shortened by 0 bases and J by 2 bases, with 8 bases between the two germline ends. CDR3 length: 14 residues. The germline gives CDR1 SGDLS, CDR2 YYNGEE. Treatment denoted: oral pan-JAK inhibitor, 5-10 mg twice daily. Peripheral blood samples and lesional scalp punch biopsies were obtained from alopecia areata patients. The source of this sequence is a human donor with alopecia areata. The chain is built from TRBV9 and TRBJ2-5, with D unclear. Sequenced material: CD4+ T cells sorted from blood, taken at week 4, from a patient treated with tofacitinib. In DNA, the CDR3 is TGTGCCAGCAGCGTAGACTCACAGCAAGAGACCCAGTACTTC. This gives the protein CASSVDSQQETQYF. Full variable domain (rest looked up from reference TRBV9 and TRBJ2-5): DSGVTQTPKHLITATGQRVTLRCSPRSGDLSVYWYQQSLDQGLQFLIQYYNGEERAKGNILERFSAQQFPDLHSELNLSSLELGDSALYFCASSVDSQQETQYFGPGTRLLVL.